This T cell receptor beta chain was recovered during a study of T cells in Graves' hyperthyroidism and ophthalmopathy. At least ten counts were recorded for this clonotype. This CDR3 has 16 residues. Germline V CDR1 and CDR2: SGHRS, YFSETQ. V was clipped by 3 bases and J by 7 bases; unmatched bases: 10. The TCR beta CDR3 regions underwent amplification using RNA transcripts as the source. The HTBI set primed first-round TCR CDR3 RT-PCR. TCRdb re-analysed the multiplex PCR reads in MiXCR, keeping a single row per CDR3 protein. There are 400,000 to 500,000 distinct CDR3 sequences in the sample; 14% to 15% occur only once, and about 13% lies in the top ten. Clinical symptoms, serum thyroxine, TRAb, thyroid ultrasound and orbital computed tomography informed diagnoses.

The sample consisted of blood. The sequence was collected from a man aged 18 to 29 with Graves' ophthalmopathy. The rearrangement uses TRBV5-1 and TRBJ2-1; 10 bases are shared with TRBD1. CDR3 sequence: CASSSGTGAMGNEQFF. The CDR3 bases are TGCGCCAGCAGCTCCGGGACAGGGGCGATGGGTAATGAGCAGTTCTTC.